The clone carrying this T cell receptor beta chain was detected only a few times. No antigen is known for it. This record comes from a study of OX40 agonist ivuxolimab in advanced cancers. Study-wide results and limits: Circulating CD4+ and CD8+ T cells showed clonal expansion by week 6 at 0.1 to 3.0 mg/kg.

The CDR3 has 15 residues. Trimming left V 5 bases short and J 1 base short, with 13 bases between. The germline V gene encodes CDR1 SEHNR and CDR2 FQNEAQ (reference sequence). The sampling schedule covered blood at baseline, cycle 4 day 1, and cycle 7 day 1. TCRdb's table, derived via immunoSEQ multiplex PCR, lists solely in-frame clones and lacks some. The table has more than 45,000 clones, less than 90% seen once. The TCR sequence derives from an adult with an advanced solid tumor such as melanoma, head and neck, liver or kidney cancer. V and J are TRBV7-9 and TRBJ2-3, with a possible D match to TRBD2 (5 bases). Sample: CD4+ or CD8+ T cells sorted from blood, taken in a trial of the OX40 agonist ivuxolimab. This CDR3 reads CASSTARTGTDTQYF. CDR3 coding DNA: TGTGCCAGCAGCACTGCCAGGACTGGCACAGATACGCAGTATTTT.